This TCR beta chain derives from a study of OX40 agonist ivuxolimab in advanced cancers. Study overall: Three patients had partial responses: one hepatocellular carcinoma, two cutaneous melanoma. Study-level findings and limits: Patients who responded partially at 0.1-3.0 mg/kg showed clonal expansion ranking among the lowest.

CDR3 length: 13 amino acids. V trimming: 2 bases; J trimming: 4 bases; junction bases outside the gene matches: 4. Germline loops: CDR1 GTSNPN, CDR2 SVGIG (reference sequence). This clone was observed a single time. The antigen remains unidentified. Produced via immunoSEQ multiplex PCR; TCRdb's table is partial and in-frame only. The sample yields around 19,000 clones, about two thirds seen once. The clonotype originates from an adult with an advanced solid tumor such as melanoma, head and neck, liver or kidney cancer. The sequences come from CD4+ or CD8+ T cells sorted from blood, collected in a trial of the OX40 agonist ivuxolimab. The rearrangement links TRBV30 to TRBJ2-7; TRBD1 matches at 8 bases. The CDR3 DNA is TGTGCCTGGAGTCGCACAGGGGGATACGAGCAGTACTTC. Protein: CAWSRTGGYEQYF.